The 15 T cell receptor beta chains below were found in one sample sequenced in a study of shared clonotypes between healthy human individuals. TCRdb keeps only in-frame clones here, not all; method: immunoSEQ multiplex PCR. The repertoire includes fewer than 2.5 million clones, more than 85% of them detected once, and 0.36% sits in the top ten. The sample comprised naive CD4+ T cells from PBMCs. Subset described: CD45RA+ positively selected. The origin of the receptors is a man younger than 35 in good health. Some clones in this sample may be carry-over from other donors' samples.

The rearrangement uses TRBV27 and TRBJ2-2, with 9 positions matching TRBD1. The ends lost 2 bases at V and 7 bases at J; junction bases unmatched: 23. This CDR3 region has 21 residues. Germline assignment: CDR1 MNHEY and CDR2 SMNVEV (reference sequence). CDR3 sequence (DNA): TGTGCCAGCAGTTTAAGCACCTCTCCCGGGACAGGGTTTCGAACGGACGGGGAGCTGTTTTTT. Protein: CASSLSTSPGTGFRTDGELFF.

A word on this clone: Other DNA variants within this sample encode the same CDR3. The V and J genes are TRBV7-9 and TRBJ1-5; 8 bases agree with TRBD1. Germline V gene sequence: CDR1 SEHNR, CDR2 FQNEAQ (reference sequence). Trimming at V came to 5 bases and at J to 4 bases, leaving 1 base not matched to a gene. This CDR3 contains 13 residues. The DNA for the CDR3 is TGTGCCAGCAGCGGGACAGGAAATCAGCCCCAGCATTTT. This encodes CASSGTGNQPQHF.

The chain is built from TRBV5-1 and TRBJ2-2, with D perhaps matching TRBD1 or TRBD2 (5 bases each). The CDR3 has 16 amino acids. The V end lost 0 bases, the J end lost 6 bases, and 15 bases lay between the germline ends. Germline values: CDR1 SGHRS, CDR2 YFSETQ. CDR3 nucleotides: TGCGCCAGCAGCTTGGCCGGGGCTATAGTCGCCGGGGAGCTGTTTTTT. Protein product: CASSLAGAIVAGELFF.

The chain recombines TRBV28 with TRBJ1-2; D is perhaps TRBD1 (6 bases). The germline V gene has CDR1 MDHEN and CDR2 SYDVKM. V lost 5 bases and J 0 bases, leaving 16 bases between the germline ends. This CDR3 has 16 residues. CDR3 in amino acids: CASSLGGAEANYGYTF. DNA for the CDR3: TGTGCCAGCAGTCTGGGGGGGGCGGAAGCTAACTATGGCTACACCTTC.

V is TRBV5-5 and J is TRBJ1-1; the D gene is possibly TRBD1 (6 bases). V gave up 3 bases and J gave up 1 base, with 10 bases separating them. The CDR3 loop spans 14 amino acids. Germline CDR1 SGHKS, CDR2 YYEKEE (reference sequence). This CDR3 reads CASSWEQGNTEAFF. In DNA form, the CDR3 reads TGTGCCAGCAGCTGGGAACAGGGGAACACTGAAGCTTTCTTT.

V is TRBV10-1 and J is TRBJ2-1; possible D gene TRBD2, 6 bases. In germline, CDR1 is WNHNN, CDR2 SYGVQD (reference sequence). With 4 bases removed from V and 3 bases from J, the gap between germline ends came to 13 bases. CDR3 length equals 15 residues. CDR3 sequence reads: CASSAASANYNEQFF. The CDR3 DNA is TGCGCCAGCAGTGCGGCTAGCGCCAACTACAATGAGCAGTTCTTC.

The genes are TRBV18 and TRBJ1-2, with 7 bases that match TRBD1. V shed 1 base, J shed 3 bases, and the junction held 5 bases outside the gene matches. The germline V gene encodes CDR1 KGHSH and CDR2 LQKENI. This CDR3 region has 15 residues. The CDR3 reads CASSPRRTGDYGYTF. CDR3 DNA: TGTGCCAGCTCACCACGCCGGACAGGTGACTATGGCTACACCTTC.

CDR3 sequence reads: CASRPPSAPGQETQYF. CDR3 sequence (DNA): TGTGCCAGCAGGCCCCCTAGCGCGCCTGGCCAAGAGACCCAGTACTTC. The V gene is TRBV28, the J gene TRBJ2-5, with D possibly matching TRBD2 (6 bases). The CDR3 contains 16 residues. Germline CDR1 reads MDHEN; CDR2 reads SYDVKM. The V end lost 6 bases, the J end lost 1 base, and 18 bases lay between the germline ends.

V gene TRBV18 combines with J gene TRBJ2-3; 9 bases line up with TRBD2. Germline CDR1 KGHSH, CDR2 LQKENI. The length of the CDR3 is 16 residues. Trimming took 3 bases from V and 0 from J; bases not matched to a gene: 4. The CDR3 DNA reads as TGTGCCAGCTCACCTAATAGCGGGAGAAGCACAGATACGCAGTATTTT. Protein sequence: CASSPNSGRSTDTQYF.

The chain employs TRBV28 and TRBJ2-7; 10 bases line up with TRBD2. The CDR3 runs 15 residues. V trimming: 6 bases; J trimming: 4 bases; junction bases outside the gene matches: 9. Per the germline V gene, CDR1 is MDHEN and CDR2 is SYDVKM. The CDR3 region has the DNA TGTGCCAGCAGCCAAATCGGGACTAGCGAATACGAGCAGTACTTC. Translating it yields CASSQIGTSEYEQYF.

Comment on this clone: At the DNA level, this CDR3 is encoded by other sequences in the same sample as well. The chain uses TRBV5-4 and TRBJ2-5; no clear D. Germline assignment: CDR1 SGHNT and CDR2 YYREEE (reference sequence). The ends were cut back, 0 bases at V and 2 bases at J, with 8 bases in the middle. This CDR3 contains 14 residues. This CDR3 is CASSLAHPQETQYF. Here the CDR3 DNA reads TGTGCCAGCAGCTTGGCGCATCCACAAGAGACCCAGTACTTC.

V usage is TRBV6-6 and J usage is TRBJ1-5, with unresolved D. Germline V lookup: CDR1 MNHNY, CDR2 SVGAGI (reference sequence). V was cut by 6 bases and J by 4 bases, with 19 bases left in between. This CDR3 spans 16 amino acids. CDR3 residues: CASSSTIGGINQPQHF. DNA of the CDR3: TGTGCCAGCAGCAGCACCATCGGCGGGATAAATCAGCCCCAGCATTTT.

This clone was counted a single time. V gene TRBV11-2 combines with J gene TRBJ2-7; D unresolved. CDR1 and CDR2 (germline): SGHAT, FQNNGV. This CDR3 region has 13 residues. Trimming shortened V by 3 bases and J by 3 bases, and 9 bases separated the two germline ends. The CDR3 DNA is TGTGCCAGCAGCTTGGTGGGGATCTACGAGCAGTACTTC. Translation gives CASSLVGIYEQYF. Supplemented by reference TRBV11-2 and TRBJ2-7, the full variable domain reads EAGVAQSPRYKIIEKRQSVAFWCNPISGHATLYWYQQILGQGPKLLIQFQNNGVVDDSQLPKDRFSAERLKGVDSTLKIQPAKLEDSAVYLCASSLVGIYEQYFGPGTRLTVT.

CDR3 nucleotides: TGTGCCAGCAGTGGACAGTCCTACAATGAGCAGTTCTTC. Translating gives CASSGQSYNEQFF. The V call is TRBV2, the J call TRBJ2-1; maybe TRBD1 (5 bases). The germline gives CDR1 SNHLY, CDR2 FYNNEI. This CDR3 is built from 13 residues. V lost 4 bases, J lost 1 base, and 5 bases lay in between.

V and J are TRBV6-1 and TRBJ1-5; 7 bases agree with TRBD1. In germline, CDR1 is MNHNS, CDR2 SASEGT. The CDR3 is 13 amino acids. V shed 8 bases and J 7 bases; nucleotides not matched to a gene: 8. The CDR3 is CASGSQGHQPQHF. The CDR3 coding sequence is TGTGCCAGCGGATCACAGGGGCACCAGCCCCAGCATTTT.